Listed below are T cell receptor beta chains from one sample, sequenced in a study of blood T cell repertoires in COVID-19. Assay used: immunoSEQ multiplex PCR; TCRdb lists only in-frame clones, some missing. The sample holds about 62,000 clones; around 82% are singletons and the top ten take under 8%. The sample consisted of peripheral blood. The source of these receptors is a human donor in a cohort sampled during active COVID-19. Each CDR3 is given with its conserved first and last residue. For some rows the clone size is stated as once, few or many, or as a class when expanded; others skip it.

>TRBV5-1|.|TRBJ2-1
CASWGGGADEQFF
>TRBV7-9|.|TRBJ1-1
CASSLGTLNTEAFF
>TRBV3-1/TRBV3-2|.|TRBJ1-2
CASATYNYGYTF
>TRBV12-3/TRBV12-4|.|TRBJ2-7
CASSAGDEQYF
>TRBV7-7|.|TRBJ2-2
CASSPRRGLAGINTGELFF
>TRBV6-1|.|TRBJ1-6
CASSAPGQHNNSPLHF
>TRBV4-2|.|TRBJ2-3
CASSQDGGLAGGTDTQYF
>TRBV18|.|TRBJ2-7
CASSLQGWEQYF
>TRBV7-2|once|TRBJ1-5
CASSLVGLGRGIDQPQHF
>TRBV7-3|.|TRBJ2-7
CASSLKPSRGGVYEQYF
>TRBV5-1|.|TRBJ1-1
CASSPRPGSMNTEAFF
>TRBV19|.|TRBJ2-5
CASSIERGLAGEETQYF
>TRBV11-2|.|TRBJ2-7
CASSLVFDFGEQYF
>TRBV2|few|TRBJ1-4
CATSGGGNEKLFF
>TRBV4-1|few|TRBJ1-3
CASSQDWTGGNTIYF
>TRBV7-7|.|TRBJ2-2
CASSPLAAGSTGELFF
>TRBV30|.|TRBJ1-2
CAWSRDNLYGYTF
>TRBV2|.|TRBJ1-5
CASSRGVSNQPQHF
>TRBV5-1|.|TRBJ1-2
CASSSGNSNYGYTF
>TRBV5-1|.|TRBJ1-6
CASSLAPGGGNNSPLHF
>TRBV25-1|.|TRBJ2-5
CATSRAGRETQYF
>TRBV19|.|TRBJ1-5
CASSIEGGNQPQHF
>TRBV10-3|.|TRBJ2-6
CATGQGPSGANVLTF
>TRBV4-2|.|TRBJ1-4
CASSQDRDEKLFF
>TRBV19|.|TRBJ2-5
CASSGGGPPKQETQYF
>TRBV11-2|.|TRBJ2-1
CASSPRNNEQFF
>TRBV2|.|TRBJ1-5
CASSLDNHQPQHF
>TRBV24-1|.|TRBJ2-1
CATSDARTSGNEQFF
>TRBV7-9|.|TRBJ2-2
CASSLMDREELFF
>TRBV9|.|TRBJ2-1
CASSVAGGPLEQFF
>TRBV11-2|.|TRBJ2-1
CASSLVSGRGSEQFF
>TRBV2|.|TRBJ2-3
CASVTRGGLTDTQYF
>TRBV30|.|TRBJ1-4
CAWSTGGAAEKLFF
>TRBV5-6|.|TRBJ1-1
CASSPFRTGGRGTEAFF
>TRBV12-5|.|TRBJ1-5
CASGRGDRPNQPQHF
>TRBV6-1|.|TRBJ2-4
CASSENFGGPLAKNIQYF
>TRBV5-4|.|TRBJ1-4
CASSLVQGAVEKLFF
>TRBV29-1|once|TRBJ1-1
CSGGTGSDTEAFF
>TRBV4-2|few|TRBJ2-7
CASSQEGVAGGEPGEQYF
>TRBV6-2/TRBV6-3|.|TRBJ1-5
CASSYEGVISNQPQHF
>TRBV3-1/TRBV3-2|.|TRBJ1-2
CASSQAGRGLNYGYTF
>TRBV7-9|.|TRBJ2-5
CASSLATTSGETQYF
>TRBV2|once|TRBJ1-4
CASSFINEKLFF